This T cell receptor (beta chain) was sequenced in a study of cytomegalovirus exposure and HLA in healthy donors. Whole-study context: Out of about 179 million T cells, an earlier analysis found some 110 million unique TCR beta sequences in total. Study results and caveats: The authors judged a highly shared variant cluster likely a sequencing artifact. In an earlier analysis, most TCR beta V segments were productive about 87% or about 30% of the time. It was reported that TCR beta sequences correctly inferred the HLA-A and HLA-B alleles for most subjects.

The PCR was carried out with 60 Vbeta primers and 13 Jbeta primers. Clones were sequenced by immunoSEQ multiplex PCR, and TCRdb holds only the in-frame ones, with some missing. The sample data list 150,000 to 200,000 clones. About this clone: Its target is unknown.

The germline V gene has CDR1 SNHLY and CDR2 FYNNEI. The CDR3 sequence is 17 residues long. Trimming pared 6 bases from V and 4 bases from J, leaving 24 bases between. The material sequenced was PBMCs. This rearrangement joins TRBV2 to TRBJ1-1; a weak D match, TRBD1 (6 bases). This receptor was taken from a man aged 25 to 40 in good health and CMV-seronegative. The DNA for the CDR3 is TGTGCCAGCAGCGCACAGGGTTTGGGACCAACGGGCACTGAAGCTTTCTTT. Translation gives CASSAQGLGPTGTEAFF.